Presented here are 14 T cell receptor beta chains from one specimen sequenced in a study of CD8 T cells in ankylosing spondylitis. TCRdb analysed the 5' RACE reads with MiXCR anew, one entry per CDR3 protein. Found here are 150,000 to 200,000 distinct CDR3 sequences, roughly 34% of them singletons; the top ten hold over 5.5%. The sequencing sample was made of synovial fluid, either unsorted or a sorted T cell fraction (not recorded which). These receptors were collected from a male donor with ankylosing spondylitis.

V is TRBV5-1 and J is TRBJ2-2; no definite D call. CDR1 SGHRS and CDR2 YFSETQ come from the germline V gene. This CDR3 has 16 residues. V was cut by 4 bases and J by 0 bases, with 13 bases left in between. CDR3 residues: CASSQVTSANTGELFF. The CDR3 DNA reads as TGCGCCAGCAGCCAGGTGACAAGCGCGAACACCGGGGAGCTGTTTTTT.

This clonotype has only a few counts. The chain's CDR3 is CASRPDSPYEQYF. DNA of the CDR3: TGTGCCAGCAGGCCCGACAGTCCCTACGAGCAGTACTTC. The chain couples TRBV11-2 to TRBJ2-7, with a weak D call TRBD1 (5 bases). Germline assignment: CDR1 SGHAT and CDR2 FQNNGV. The V gene lost 6 bases and the J gene lost 2 bases, with 11 bases spanning the gap. The CDR3 is 13 residues long. The variable domain in full, with the rest retrieved from reference TRBV11-2 and TRBJ2-7, is EAGVAQSPRYKIIEKRQSVAFWCNPISGHATLYWYQQILGQGPKLLIQFQNNGVVDDSQLPKDRFSAERLKGVDSTLKIQPAKLEDSAVYLCASRPDSPYEQYFGPGTRLTVT.

This clonotype has a handful of counts. The chain joins TRBV12-3 or TRBV12-4 to TRBJ2-3, with 7 bases aligning to TRBD1. The CDR3 length is 15 residues. V was pared by 6 bases and J by 1 base, with 7 bases of the junction left unmatched. CDR3 protein: CASSHRQGGTDTQYF. Here the CDR3 DNA reads TGTGCCAGCAGCCACAGACAGGGTGGCACAGATACGCAGTATTTT.

This clonotype was seen at least ten times. J is TRBJ1-1 and V is TRBV7-9; possibly TRBD1 for D (5 bases). Trimming shortened V by 2 bases and J by 5 bases, and 12 bases separated the two germline ends. This CDR3 has 14 residues. Germline V gene lookup returns CDR1 SEHNR and CDR2 FQNEAQ (reference sequence). Written as DNA, the CDR3 is TGTGCCAGCAGCTTAAGCGGGACGGGAACTGAAGCTTTCTTT. Translated: CASSLSGTGTEAFF.

The gene calls are TRBV5-1 and TRBJ2-7, with D uncertain. In germline, CDR1 is SGHRS, CDR2 YFSETQ. Trimming removed 1 base at V and 6 bases at J, with 5 bases between. This CDR3 region has 11 residues. DNA of the CDR3: TGCGCCAGCAGCTTGATAGCCGAGCAGTACTTC. This sequence encodes CASSLIAEQYF.

This chain joins TRBV7-9 and TRBJ1-1; D call uncertain. Germline V CDR1 and CDR2: SEHNR, FQNEAQ (reference sequence). V was clipped by 5 bases and J by 3 bases, with 10 bases between them. The CDR3 is 13 amino acids. In DNA, the CDR3 is TGTGCCAGCAGCGCAGACTGGGACACTGAAGCTTTCTTT. It codes for CASSADWDTEAFF. Full variable domain (outside the CDR3, taken from reference TRBV7-9 and TRBJ1-1): DTGVSQNPRHKITKRGQNVTFRCDPISEHNRLYWYRQTLGQGPEFLTYFQNEAQLEKSRLLSDRFSAERPKGSFSTLEIQRTEQGDSAMYLCASSADWDTEAFFGQGTRLTVV.

This clonotype showed up just a few times. The chain uses TRBV21-1 and TRBJ2-2. TRBV21-1 is termed a pseudogene. The CDR3 has 9 amino acids. The CDR3, as DNA: TGTGCCAGCGCCGGGGAGCTGTTTTTT. This encodes CASAGELFF.

The chain joins TRBV5-1 to TRBJ2-2, with a weak D call TRBD2 (7 bases). Trimming cost V 0 bases and J 5 bases, with 23 bases left between them. Germline lookup yields CDR1 SGHRS and CDR2 YFSETQ. CDR3 length: 19 amino acids. DNA of the CDR3: TGCGCCAGCAGCTTGGCTGGGGGGGGGCCTGAACGAGAAACCGGGGAGCTGTTTTTT. It is translated as CASSLAGGGPERETGELFF.

This clonotype has just a few counts. The rearrangement uses TRBV28 and TRBJ2-4; 9 bases are shared with TRBD1. Germline V gives CDR1 MDHEN, CDR2 SYDVKM. The CDR3 is made up of 16 amino acids. The V segment lost 4 bases and the J segment 7 bases; nucleotides outside the gene matches: 11. CDR3 coding DNA: TGTGCCAGCAGTTCCCACAGGGGGCGAGTGCGTAACATTCAGTACTTC. It yields the protein CASSSHRGRVRNIQYF.

The table lists this clonotype with many counts. This rearrangement joins TRBV11-2 to TRBJ2-5; D not certain. CDR1 is SGHAT and CDR2 is FQNNGV in the germline V gene. The CDR3 is made up of 14 amino acids. Deletions cut 6 bases from V and 5 bases from J, with 16 bases between. The CDR3 DNA reads as TGTGCCAGCAGTTCTAGACACCTAGGGGAGACCCAGTACTTC. This translates into CASSSRHLGETQYF. Supplemented by reference TRBV11-2 and TRBJ2-5, the full variable domain reads EAGVAQSPRYKIIEKRQSVAFWCNPISGHATLYWYQQILGQGPKLLIQFQNNGVVDDSQLPKDRFSAERLKGVDSTLKIQPAKLEDSAVYLCASSSRHLGETQYFGPGTRLLVL.

This clonotype was counted ten times or more. This chain connects TRBV20-1 to TRBJ2-5; no firm D call. The length of the CDR3 is 13 residues. The V end was cut by 0 bases, the J end by 2 bases, with 7 bases between. Germline lookup yields CDR1 DFQATT and CDR2 SNEGSKA (reference sequence). Here the CDR3 reads CSARDGPQETQYF. CDR3 nucleotide sequence: TGCAGTGCTAGAGATGGACCGCAAGAGACCCAGTACTTC.

This clonotype showed up many times. V usage is TRBV7-2 and J usage is TRBJ2-1, with 7 bases that match TRBD2. CDR1 SGHTA and CDR2 FQGNSA come from the germline V gene. The CDR3 contains 16 residues. V was clipped by 0 bases and J by 3 bases; unmatched bases: 5. In DNA, the CDR3 is TGTGCCAGCAGCTTAGCTGGTGGGAGGGGCTACAATGAGCAGTTCTTC. This sequence encodes CASSLAGGRGYNEQFF. The complete variable domain, with remaining parts taken from reference TRBV7-2 and TRBJ2-1, reads GAGVSQSPSNKVTEKGKDVELRCDPISGHTALYWYRQSLGQGLEFLIYFQGNSAPDKSGLPSDRFSAERTGGSVSTLTIQRTQQEDSAVYLCASSLAGGRGYNEQFFGPGTRLTVL.

This rearrangement joins TRBV10-3 to TRBJ2-2; D call uncertain. V lost 3 bases and J 3 bases, leaving 8 bases between the germline ends. CDR1 and CDR2 (germline): ENHRY, SYGVKD. The CDR3 covers 14 residues. CDR3 DNA sequence: TGTGCCATCAGTGAACGGGCTGACACCGGGGAGCTGTTTTTT. Translated: CAISERADTGELFF.

This chain connects TRBV7-2 to TRBJ1-4; 10 bases are shared with TRBD1. Germline CDR1 reads SGHTA; CDR2 reads FQGNSA. V dropped 4 bases and J dropped 8; count of bases not matched to a gene: 4. The CDR3 is made up of 14 amino acids. The CDR3 protein is CASSYGQGEEKLFF. The CDR3 DNA reads TGTGCCAGCAGCTACGGACAGGGGGAGGAAAAACTGTTTTTT.